These 28 T cell receptor beta chains came from one sample sequenced in a study of cytomegalovirus exposure and HLA in healthy donors. A multiplex PCR was run with 60 Vbeta primers and 13 Jbeta primers. Libraries were prepared by immunoSEQ multiplex PCR; TCRdb keeps only in-frame clonotypes and omits some of them. The repertoire table contains roughly 120,000 clones. What was sequenced was PBMCs. The receptors were gathered from a man younger than 30 in good health and CMV-seronegative.

The gene calls are TRBV5-1 and TRBJ2-7; TRBD2 matches at 8 bases. Unmatched junction bases numbered 7, after V lost 0 bases and J lost 2 bases. The CDR3 consists of 16 residues. Germline V gives CDR1 SGHRS, CDR2 YFSETQ. CDR3 sequence: CASSLASGGGPYEQYF. DNA of the CDR3: TGCGCCAGCAGCTTGGCGTCGGGCGGGGGGCCCTACGAGCAGTACTTC.

The chain recombines TRBV5-1 with TRBJ2-7; no clear D gene. Per the germline V gene, CDR1 is SGHRS and CDR2 is YFSETQ. This CDR3 comprises 15 residues. The V end was cut by 0 bases, the J end by 3 bases, with 13 bases between. The CDR3 protein is CASSLGGTSGYEQYF. In DNA form, the CDR3 reads TGCGCCAGCAGCTTGGGAGGAACATCGGGCTACGAGCAGTACTTC.

The V call is TRBV7-9, the J call TRBJ2-7; 10 nucleotides match TRBD1. CDR3 length equals 14 residues. V dropped 5 bases and J dropped 3; count of bases not matched to a gene: 4. The germline V gene has CDR1 SEHNR and CDR2 FQNEAQ (reference sequence). The CDR3: CASSHGQGVYEQYF. Written as DNA, the CDR3 is TGTGCCAGCAGCCACGGACAGGGGGTCTACGAGCAGTACTTC.

The chain joins TRBV25-1 to TRBJ2-7; no reliable D call. V was cut by 3 bases and J by 0 bases, with 6 bases left in between. Germline assignment: CDR1 MGHDK and CDR2 SYGVNS. The CDR3 loop spans 13 amino acids. The CDR3 reads CASSEFLSYEQYF. In DNA, the CDR3 is TGTGCCAGCAGTGAGTTCCTCTCCTACGAGCAGTACTTC.

The rearrangement links TRBV18 to TRBJ1-2; TRBD1 is a possible D gene (5 bases). The CDR3 extends over 12 amino acids. Germline V CDR1 and CDR2: KGHSH, LQKENI. V lost 2 bases and J 6 bases, leaving 7 bases between the germline ends. The CDR3 is CASSPSGDGYTF. In DNA, the CDR3 is TGTGCCAGCTCACCATCGGGGGATGGCTACACCTTC.

This rearrangement joins TRBV5-1 to TRBJ1-4, with D perhaps matching TRBD1 (6 bases). The CDR3 runs 15 residues. Germline V gene sequence: CDR1 SGHRS, CDR2 YFSETQ. With 4 bases removed from V and 5 bases from J, the gap between germline ends came to 15 bases. As DNA, the CDR3 is TGCGCCAGCAGCCCGGGACACGGATTAAATGAAAAACTGTTTTTT. It yields the protein CASSPGHGLNEKLFF.

The rearrangement joins TRBV5-1 to TRBJ1-2, with a possible D match to TRBD1 (5 bases). The CDR3 contains 15 residues. Between the trimmed V and J ends, which lost 0 bases and 4 bases, there was a span of 13 bases. Germline V gene data show CDR1 as SGHRS and CDR2 as YFSETQ. The CDR3 here is CASSLARANSYGYTF. The CDR3 region has the DNA TGCGCCAGCAGCTTGGCCAGGGCTAATAGCTATGGCTACACCTTC.

The V call is TRBV5-6, the J call TRBJ1-1, with D possibly being TRBD1 (6 bases). The V and J ends lost 0 bases and 10 bases respectively, with 10 bases between them. CDR3 size: 12 residues. Germline loops: CDR1 SGHDT, CDR2 YYEEEE. This chain's CDR3 is CASSLAGGRAFF. The DNA of the CDR3 is TGTGCCAGCAGCTTGGCTGGGGGCCGAGCTTTCTTT.

V gene TRBV11-3 combines with J gene TRBJ1-1, with a weak D call TRBD1 (6 bases). CDR1 is SGHNT and CDR2 is YENEEA in the germline V gene. Between the trimmed V and J ends, which lost 4 bases and 5 bases, there was a span of 11 bases. There are 13 residues in the CDR3. The CDR3 region has the DNA TGTGCCAGCAGCTCCAACAGGGAGACTGAAGCTTTCTTT. Translated, it gives CASSSNRETEAFF.

The J gene is TRBJ1-6, the V gene TRBV6-5; unclear D gene. The CDR3 is made up of 13 amino acids. Germline V gene sequence: CDR1 MNHEY, CDR2 SVGAGI. Trimming shortened V by 8 bases and J by 7 bases, and 12 bases separated the two germline ends. The CDR3 loop is CASLRARNSPLHF. Written as DNA, the CDR3 is TGTGCCAGCCTACGCGCGCGAAATTCACCCCTCCACTTT.

The rearrangement links TRBV5-1 to TRBJ1-2; D not certain. The V gene's germline CDR1 is SGHRS and CDR2 YFSETQ. Trimming took 1 base from V and 1 from J, leaving 11 bases between them. The CDR3 runs to 15 residues. This CDR3 is CASSLSTGVNYGYTF. The CDR3, as DNA: TGCGCCAGCAGCTTGAGTACGGGAGTTAACTATGGCTACACCTTC.

The chain combines TRBV28 with TRBJ2-7; 10 bases map to TRBD2. With V trimmed by 3 bases and J by 1 base, 0 bases remained unmatched. The CDR3 is 14 amino acids. Germline CDR1 is MDHEN and CDR2 is SYDVKM. The CDR3 region has the DNA TGTGCCAGCAGTTTGACTAGCGGGTCCTACGAGCAGTACTTC. Translation gives CASSLTSGSYEQYF.

The chain couples TRBV5-6 to TRBJ2-7; D possibly corresponds to TRBD2 (6 bases). The ends were cut back, 3 bases at V and 1 base at J, with 11 bases in the middle. Germline CDR1 and CDR2: SGHDT and YYEEEE. CDR3 size: 14 residues. CDR3 amino acids: CASSSGVTSYEQYF. In DNA form, the CDR3 reads TGTGCCAGCAGCTCGGGGGTTACTTCCTACGAGCAGTACTTC.

The CDR3 sequence is CASSSPRLGASKYGYTF. As DNA, the CDR3 is TGTGCCAGCAGTTCCCCACGGTTAGGGGCAAGCAAGTATGGCTACACCTTC. The gene calls are TRBV28 and TRBJ1-2, with D perhaps TRBD1 (5 bases). CDR1 MDHEN and CDR2 SYDVKM come from the germline V gene. Trimming removed 4 bases at V and 5 bases at J, with 23 bases between. The CDR3 is made up of 17 amino acids.

This chain uses TRBV9 with TRBJ2-1; D unresolved. V was pared by 0 bases and J by 1 base, with 8 bases between. The CDR3 totals 15 residues. Germline V lookup: CDR1 SGDLS, CDR2 YYNGEE. The CDR3 is CASSVEIASYNEQFF. The CDR3 nucleotides are TGTGCCAGCAGCGTAGAGATAGCTTCCTACAATGAGCAGTTCTTC.

This CDR3 is CASSIQGDYGYTF. DNA for the CDR3: TGTGCCAGCTCAATACAGGGGGACTATGGCTACACCTTC. This rearrangement joins TRBV18 to TRBJ1-2; TRBD1 matches 8 bases. With 5 bases clipped from V and 3 bases from J, the junction kept 2 bases outside the gene matches. Germline lookup yields CDR1 KGHSH and CDR2 LQKENI. This CDR3 region has 13 residues.

This chain joins TRBV28 and TRBJ2-7; TRBD2 matches 15 bases. The CDR3 sequence is 17 residues long. V gave up 4 bases and J gave up 5 bases; unmatched junction bases: 9. Germline-derived CDR1 and CDR2 are MDHEN and SYDVKM. The DNA of the CDR3 is TGTGCCAGCAGTTGGACTAGCGGGAGGGCCGACTTGAACGAGCAGTACTTC. This codes for CASSWTSGRADLNEQYF. Filled out from reference TRBV28 and TRBJ2-7, the complete variable domain reads DVKVTQSSRYLVKRTGEKVFLECVQDMDHENMFWYRQDPGLGLRLIYFSYDVKMKEKGDIPEGYSVSREKKERFSLILESASTNQTSMYLCASSWTSGRADLNEQYFGPGTRLTVT.

This chain links TRBV7-6 with TRBJ1-1; TRBD1 might be the D (5 bases). The CDR3 consists of 14 residues. Trimming cost V 2 bases and J 4 bases, with 11 bases left between them. Per germline, CDR1 SGHVS and CDR2 FNYEAQ. CDR3 DNA: TGTGCCAGCAGCTTATTCGGCGACAGCACTGAAGCTTTCTTT. Its protein is CASSLFGDSTEAFF.

This rearrangement joins TRBV5-6 to TRBJ1-5; D perhaps matches TRBD1 (6 bases). Germline V lookup: CDR1 SGHDT, CDR2 YYEEEE. V was shortened by 0 bases and J by 1 base, with 8 bases between the two germline ends. This CDR3 is built from 15 residues. CDR3: CASSLAGASNQPQHF. Written as DNA, the CDR3 is TGTGCCAGCAGCTTGGCAGGGGCCAGCAATCAGCCCCAGCATTTT.

The V gene is TRBV19, the J gene TRBJ2-2, with 7 bases lining up with TRBD2. With V trimmed by 3 bases and J by 6 bases, 7 bases remained unmatched. This CDR3 region has 15 residues. Germline loops: CDR1 LNHDA, CDR2 SQIVND (reference sequence). CDR3 protein: CASSIRAGVAGELFF. DNA for the CDR3: TGTGCCAGTAGTATCCGGGCGGGAGTAGCCGGGGAGCTGTTTTTT. The entire variable domain, with the rest obtained from reference TRBV19 and TRBJ2-2, is as follows: DGGITQSPKYLFRKEGQNVTLSCEQNLNHDAMYWYRQDPGQGLRLIYYSQIVNDFQKGDIAEGYSVSREKKESFPLTVTSAQKNPTAFYLCASSIRAGVAGELFFGEGSRLTVL.

This chain joins TRBV5-4 and TRBJ2-7; 11 bases match TRBD1. The CDR3 sequence is 16 residues long. V trimming: 4 bases; J trimming: 3 bases; junction bases outside the gene matches: 9. Germline lookup yields CDR1 SGHNT and CDR2 YYREEE (reference sequence). This chain's CDR3 is CASSPGTGGFLYEQYF. Written as DNA, the CDR3 is TGTGCCAGCAGCCCCGGGACAGGGGGTTTCCTCTACGAGCAGTACTTC.

The V gene is TRBV4-1, the J gene TRBJ2-5; 8 bases agree with TRBD2. The length of the CDR3 is 15 residues. Germline V gene data show CDR1 as MGHRA and CDR2 as YSYEKL. V dropped 0 bases and J dropped 4; count of bases not matched to a gene: 4. CDR3 protein: CASSQDRGGIETQYF. The CDR3 coding sequence is TGCGCCAGCAGCCAAGACCGGGGGGGCATAGAGACCCAGTACTTC.

The chain uses TRBV28 and TRBJ1-5, with 7 bases aligning to TRBD1. The CDR3 is 14 amino acids. V was pared by 5 bases and J by 9 bases, with 10 bases of the junction left unmatched. Germline CDR1 is MDHEN and CDR2 is SYDVKM. CDR3 sequence (DNA): TGTGCCAGCAGTCCACAGGGGTCGGAGCGGCCCCAGCATTTT. It yields the protein CASSPQGSERPQHF. Full variable domain (missing parts from reference TRBV28 and TRBJ1-5): DVKVTQSSRYLVKRTGEKVFLECVQDMDHENMFWYRQDPGLGLRLIYFSYDVKMKEKGDIPEGYSVSREKKERFSLILESASTNQTSMYLCASSPQGSERPQHFGDGTRLSIL.

V and J are TRBV29-1 and TRBJ1-2, with D unclear. CDR3 length: 16 residues. Germline V lookup: CDR1 SQVTM, CDR2 ANQGSEA. V lost 6 bases to trimming and J lost 3 bases, with 23 bases between them. The CDR3 region has the DNA TGCAGCGTCAACAAACCGCCAACCCTTGATGACTATGGCTACACCTTC. This gives the protein CSVNKPPTLDDYGYTF.

This rearrangement joins TRBV29-1 to TRBJ2-7; D is uncertain. CDR1 and CDR2 from the germline V gene are SQVTM and ANQGSEA. This CDR3 region has 13 residues. The ends were cut back, 7 bases at V and 0 bases at J, with 13 bases in the middle. The CDR3 loop is CSATPLSSYEQYF. The CDR3 DNA sequence: TGCAGCGCGACTCCGCTGAGCTCCTACGAGCAGTACTTC.

The chain has TRBV19 and TRBJ1-2; D might be TRBD1 (5 bases). The CDR3 is made up of 13 amino acids. Between the trimmed V and J ends, which lost 2 bases and 5 bases, there was a span of 9 bases. CDR1 and CDR2 from the germline V gene are LNHDA and SQIVND (reference sequence). In nucleotides, the CDR3 is TGTGCCAGTAGTATATATGGGGCGTATGGCTACACCTTC. Amino acids: CASSIYGAYGYTF.

The CDR3 DNA reads TGTGCCAGCTCACGCCTAGGCCTAGCGGGGAACTACGAGCAGTACTTC. Amino acids: CASSRLGLAGNYEQYF. The J gene is TRBJ2-7, the V gene TRBV18, with 9 bases that match TRBD2. CDR1 is KGHSH and CDR2 is LQKENI in the germline V gene. Unmatched junction bases numbered 10, after V lost 4 bases and J lost 3 bases. The CDR3 extends over 16 amino acids. Together with reference TRBV18 and TRBJ2-7, the CDR3 gives the full variable domain: NAGVMQNPRHLVRRRGQEARLRCSPMKGHSHVYWYRQLPEEGLKFMVYLQKENIIDESGMPKERFSAEFPKEGPSILRIQQVVRGDSAAYFCASSRLGLAGNYEQYFGPGTRLTVT.

The chain couples TRBV5-1 to TRBJ1-4, with 7 positions matching TRBD1. Trimming removed 3 bases from V and 5 bases from J; junction bases left unmatched: 7. The CDR3 has 15 residues. The germline V gene encodes CDR1 SGHRS and CDR2 YFSETQ. The CDR3 loop reads CASSSRTGDNEKLFF. The CDR3 DNA follows: TGCGCCAGCAGCTCCCGGACAGGAGACAATGAAAAACTGTTTTTT.